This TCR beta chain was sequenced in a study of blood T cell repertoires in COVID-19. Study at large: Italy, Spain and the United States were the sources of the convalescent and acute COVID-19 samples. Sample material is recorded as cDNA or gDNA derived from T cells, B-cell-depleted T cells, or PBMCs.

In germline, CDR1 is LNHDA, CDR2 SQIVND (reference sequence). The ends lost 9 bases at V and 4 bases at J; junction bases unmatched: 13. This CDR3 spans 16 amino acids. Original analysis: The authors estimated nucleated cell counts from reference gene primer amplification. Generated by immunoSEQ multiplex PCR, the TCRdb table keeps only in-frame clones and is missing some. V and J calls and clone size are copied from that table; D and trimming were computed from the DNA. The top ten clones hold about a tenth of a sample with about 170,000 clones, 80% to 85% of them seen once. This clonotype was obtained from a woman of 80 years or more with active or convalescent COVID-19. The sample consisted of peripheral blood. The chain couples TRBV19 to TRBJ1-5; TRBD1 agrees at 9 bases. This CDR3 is CASETGGRTGNQPQHF. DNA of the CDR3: TGTGCCAGCGAAACAGGGGGCCGAACAGGGAATCAGCCCCAGCATTTT.